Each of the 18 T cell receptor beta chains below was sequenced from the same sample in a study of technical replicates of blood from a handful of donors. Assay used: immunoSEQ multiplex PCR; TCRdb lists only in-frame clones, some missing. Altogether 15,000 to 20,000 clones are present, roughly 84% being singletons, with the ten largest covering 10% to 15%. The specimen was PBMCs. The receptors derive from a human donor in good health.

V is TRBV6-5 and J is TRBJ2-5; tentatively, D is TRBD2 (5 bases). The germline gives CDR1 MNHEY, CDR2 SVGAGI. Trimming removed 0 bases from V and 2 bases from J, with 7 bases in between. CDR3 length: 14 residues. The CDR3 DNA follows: TGTGCCAGCAGTTACTCGTCGGGACAAGAGACCCAGTACTTC. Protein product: CASSYSSGQETQYF.

The CDR3 spells CASSLGTDNEKLFF. As DNA, the CDR3 is TGTGCCAGCAGTTTAGGGACAGATAATGAAAAACTGTTTTTT. The chain recombines TRBV27 with TRBJ1-4, with 7 bases matching TRBD1. CDR1 and CDR2 from the germline V gene are MNHEY and SMNVEV (reference sequence). This CDR3 is built from 14 residues. The V gene end was trimmed by 2 bases and the J gene end by 4 bases; junction bases not matched to a gene: 1.

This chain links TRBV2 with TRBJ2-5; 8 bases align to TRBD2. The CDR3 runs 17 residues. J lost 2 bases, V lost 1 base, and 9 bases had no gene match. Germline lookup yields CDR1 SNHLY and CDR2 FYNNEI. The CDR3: CASSEGGALAVQETQYF. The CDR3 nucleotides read TGTGCCAGCAGTGAAGGTGGGGCACTAGCGGTGCAAGAGACCCAGTACTTC.

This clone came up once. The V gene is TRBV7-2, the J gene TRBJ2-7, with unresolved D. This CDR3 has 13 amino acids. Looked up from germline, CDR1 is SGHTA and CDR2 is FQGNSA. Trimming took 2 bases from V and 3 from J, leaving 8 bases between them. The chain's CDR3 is CASSLSSGYEQYF. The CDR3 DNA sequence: TGTGCCAGCAGCTTATCGTCGGGCTACGAGCAGTACTTC.

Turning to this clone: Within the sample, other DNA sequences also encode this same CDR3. The CDR3 spells CASSYSREGYEQYF. CDR3 in DNA: TGTGCCAGCAGTTACTCTCGGGAGGGGTACGAGCAGTACTTC. The J gene is TRBJ2-7, the V gene TRBV6-5; TRBD2 matches at 8 bases. This CDR3 spans 14 amino acids. Germline V CDR1 and CDR2: MNHEY, SVGAGI. Germline trimming cut 0 bases from V and 4 bases from J; bases unmatched to any gene: 2.

The CDR3 DNA is TGCACCAGCAGCCTACCCCCCTCGGCAGGGGGCACAGATACGCAGTATTTT. Translation: CTSSLPPSAGGTDTQYF. This chain links TRBV1 with TRBJ2-3; the tabulated D call, TRBD1, remains unverified against the DNA. TRBV1 counts as a pseudogene. CDR3 length: 17 amino acids.

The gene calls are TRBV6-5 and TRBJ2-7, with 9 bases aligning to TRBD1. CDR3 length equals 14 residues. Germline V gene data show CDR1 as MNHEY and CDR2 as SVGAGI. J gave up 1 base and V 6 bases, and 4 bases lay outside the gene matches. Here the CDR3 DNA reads TGTGCCAGCAGCGAAGGGACAGGGTCCTACGAGCAGTACTTC. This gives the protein CASSEGTGSYEQYF.

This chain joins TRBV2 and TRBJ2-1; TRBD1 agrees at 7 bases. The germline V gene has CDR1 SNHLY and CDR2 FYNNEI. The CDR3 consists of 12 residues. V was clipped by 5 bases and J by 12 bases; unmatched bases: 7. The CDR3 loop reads CASSRRTGGQFF. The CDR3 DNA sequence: TGTGCCAGCAGTCGAAGGACAGGTGGGCAGTTCTTC.

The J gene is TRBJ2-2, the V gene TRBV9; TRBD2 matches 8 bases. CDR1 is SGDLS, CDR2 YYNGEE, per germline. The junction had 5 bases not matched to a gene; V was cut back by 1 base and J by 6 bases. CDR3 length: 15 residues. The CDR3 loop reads CASSVTSGGAGELFF. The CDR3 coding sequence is TGTGCCAGCAGCGTAACTAGCGGAGGGGCCGGGGAGCTGTTTTTT.

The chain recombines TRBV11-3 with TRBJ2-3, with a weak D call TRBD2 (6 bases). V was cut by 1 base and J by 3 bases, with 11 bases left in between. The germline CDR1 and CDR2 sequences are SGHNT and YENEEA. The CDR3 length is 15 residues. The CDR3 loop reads CASSLGSGETDTQYF. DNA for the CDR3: TGTGCCAGCAGCTTAGGGTCGGGGGAGACAGATACGCAGTATTTT.

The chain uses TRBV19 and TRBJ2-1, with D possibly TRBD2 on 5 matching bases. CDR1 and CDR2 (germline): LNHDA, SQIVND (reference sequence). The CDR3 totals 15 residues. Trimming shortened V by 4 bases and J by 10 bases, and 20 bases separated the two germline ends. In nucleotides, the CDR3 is TGTGCCAGTAGTAATTCGAGGGTGGGCTCACGGGAGCAGTTCTTC. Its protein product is CASSNSRVGSREQFF.

The CDR3 nucleotides read TGCGCCAGTAGCTGGGGGACTAGCAGCTACGAGCAGTACTTC. Encoded protein: CASSWGTSSYEQYF. The chain has TRBV10-1 and TRBJ2-7; the match to TRBD2 covers 9 bases. Losses at the gene ends were 9 bases for V and 3 bases for J; bases not matched to a gene: 9. Per germline, CDR1 WNHNN and CDR2 SYGVQD (reference sequence). The CDR3 spans 14 residues.

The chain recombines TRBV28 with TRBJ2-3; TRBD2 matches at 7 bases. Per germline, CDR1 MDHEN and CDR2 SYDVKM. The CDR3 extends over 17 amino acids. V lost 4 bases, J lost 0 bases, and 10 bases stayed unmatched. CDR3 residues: CASSYRAWEGSTDTQYF. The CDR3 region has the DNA TGTGCCAGCAGTTACCGGGCGTGGGAGGGTAGCACAGATACGCAGTATTTT.

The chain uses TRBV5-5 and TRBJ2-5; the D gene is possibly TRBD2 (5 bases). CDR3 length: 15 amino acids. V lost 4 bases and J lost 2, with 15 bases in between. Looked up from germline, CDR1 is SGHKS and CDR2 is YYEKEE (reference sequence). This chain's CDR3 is CASSPRTGNQETQYF. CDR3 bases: TGTGCCAGCAGCCCAAGGACTGGGAATCAAGAGACCCAGTACTTC.

The CDR3 region has the DNA TGTGCCAGCAGTTACTCGGGCACCCAAGAGACCCAGTACTTC. Protein: CASSYSGTQETQYF. The chain has TRBV6-5 and TRBJ2-5; D gene unclear. The ends were cut back, 0 bases at V and 1 base at J, with 6 bases in the middle. Germline V gene sequence: CDR1 MNHEY, CDR2 SVGAGI. This CDR3 is 14 amino acids long.

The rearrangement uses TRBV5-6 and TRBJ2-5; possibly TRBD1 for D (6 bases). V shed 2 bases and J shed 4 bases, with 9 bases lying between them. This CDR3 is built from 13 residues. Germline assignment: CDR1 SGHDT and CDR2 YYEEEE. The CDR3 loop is CASSFQQGETQYF. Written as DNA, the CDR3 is TGTGCCAGCAGCTTTCAACAGGGAGAGACCCAGTACTTC.

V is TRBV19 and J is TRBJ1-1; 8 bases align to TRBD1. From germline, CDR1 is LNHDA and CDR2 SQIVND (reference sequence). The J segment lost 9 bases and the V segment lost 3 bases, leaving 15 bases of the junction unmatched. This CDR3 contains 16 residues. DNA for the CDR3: TGTGCCAGTAGTATGGGCCCCGGAGTAACAGGGGGTAAAGCTTTCTTT. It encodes CASSMGPGVTGGKAFF.

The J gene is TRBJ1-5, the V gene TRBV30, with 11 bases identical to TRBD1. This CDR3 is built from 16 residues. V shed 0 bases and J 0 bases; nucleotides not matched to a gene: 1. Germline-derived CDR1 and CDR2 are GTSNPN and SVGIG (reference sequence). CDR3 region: CAWSVGTGGSNQPQHF. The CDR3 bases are TGTGCCTGGAGTGTAGGGACAGGGGGTAGCAATCAGCCCCAGCATTTT.